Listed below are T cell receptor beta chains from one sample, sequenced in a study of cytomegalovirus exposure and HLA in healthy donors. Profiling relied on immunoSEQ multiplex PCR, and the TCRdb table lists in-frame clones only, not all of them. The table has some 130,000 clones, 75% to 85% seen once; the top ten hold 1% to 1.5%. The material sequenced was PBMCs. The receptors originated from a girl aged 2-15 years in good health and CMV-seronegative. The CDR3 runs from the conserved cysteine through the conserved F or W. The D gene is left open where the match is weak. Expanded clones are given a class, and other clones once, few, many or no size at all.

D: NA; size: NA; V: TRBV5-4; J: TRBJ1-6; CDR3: CASSLDEPLSPLHF; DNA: TGTGCCAGCAGCTTGGACGAGCCCCTCTCACCCCTCCACTTT
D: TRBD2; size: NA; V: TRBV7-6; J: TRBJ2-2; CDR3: CASSLLGRGAYTGELFF; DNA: TGTGCCAGCAGCTTACTCGGGCGGGGGGCCTACACCGGGGAGCTGTTTTTT
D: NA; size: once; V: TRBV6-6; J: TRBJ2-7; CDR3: CASSIGGFGEQYF; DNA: TGTGCCAGCAGTATCGGCGGGTTCGGCGAGCAGTACTTC
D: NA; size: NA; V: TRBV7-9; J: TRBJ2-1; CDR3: CASSRSMVYNEQFF; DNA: TGTGCCAGCAGCCGGAGTATGGTATACAATGAGCAGTTCTTC
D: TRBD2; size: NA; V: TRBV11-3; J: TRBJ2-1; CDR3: CASSSRLAGSYNEQFF; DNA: TGTGCCAGCAGCTCAAGACTAGCGGGCTCCTACAATGAGCAGTTCTTC
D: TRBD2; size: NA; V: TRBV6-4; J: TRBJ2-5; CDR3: CASSPGTSGSPGTQYF; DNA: TGTGCCAGCAGTCCCGGGACTAGCGGGAGCCCGGGGACCCAGTACTTC
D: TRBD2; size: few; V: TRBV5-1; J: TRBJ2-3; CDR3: CASSSPPSGSFPDTQYF; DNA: TGCGCCAGCAGCTCACCCCCCAGCGGGAGTTTCCCAGATACGCAGTATTTT
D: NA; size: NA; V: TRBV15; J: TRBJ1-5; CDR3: CATSRDTGYSQPQHF; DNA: TGTGCCACTAGCAGAGATACAGGGTACTCTCAGCCCCAGCATTTT
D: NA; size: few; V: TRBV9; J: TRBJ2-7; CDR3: CASSPFSGTPYEQYF; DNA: TGTGCCAGCAGCCCTTTCTCCGGGACACCATACGAGCAGTACTTC
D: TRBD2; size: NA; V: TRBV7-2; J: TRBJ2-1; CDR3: CASSLRGGVYNEQFF; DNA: TGTGCCAGCAGCTTGCGGGGGGGCGTCTACAATGAGCAGTTCTTC
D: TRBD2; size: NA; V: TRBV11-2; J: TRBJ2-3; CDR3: CASSLGLAGAYTDTQYF; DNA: TGTGCCAGCAGCCTCGGACTAGCGGGAGCCTACACAGATACGCAGTATTTT
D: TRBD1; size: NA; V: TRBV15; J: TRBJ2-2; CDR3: CATRTGGNTGELFF; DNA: TGTGCCACGCGAACAGGGGGCAACACCGGGGAGCTGTTTTTT
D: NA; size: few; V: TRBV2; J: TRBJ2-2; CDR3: CASRVGLLNTGELFF; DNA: TGTGCCAGCAGGGTGGGGCTATTGAACACCGGGGAGCTGTTTTTT
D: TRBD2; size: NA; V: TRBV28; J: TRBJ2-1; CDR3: CASSLLGLAGEGEQFF; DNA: TGTGCCAGCAGTTTACTCGGGCTAGCGGGAGAGGGAGAGCAGTTCTTC
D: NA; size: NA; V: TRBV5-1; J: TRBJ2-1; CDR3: CASSFHGEGEQFF; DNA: TGCGCCAGCAGCTTCCATGGTGAGGGTGAGCAGTTCTTC
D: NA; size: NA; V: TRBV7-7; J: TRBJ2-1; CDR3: CASSRDFSSYNEQFF; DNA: TGTGCCAGCAGCAGGGACTTCTCCTCCTACAATGAGCAGTTCTTC
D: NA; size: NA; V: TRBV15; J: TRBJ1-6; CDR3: CATSGRLSSYNSPLHF; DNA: TGTGCCACCAGCGGGAGACTCAGCTCCTATAATTCACCCCTCCACTTT
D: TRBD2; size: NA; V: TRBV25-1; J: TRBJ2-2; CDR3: CASRGSGDTGELFF; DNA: TGTGCCAGCAGGGGGAGCGGGGACACCGGGGAGCTGTTTTTT
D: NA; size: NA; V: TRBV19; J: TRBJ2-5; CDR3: CASSIRAREGETQYF; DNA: TGTGCCAGTAGTATTAGGGCCAGGGAAGGCGAGACCCAGTACTTC
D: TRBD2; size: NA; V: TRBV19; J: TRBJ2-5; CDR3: CASSIDWRTSVNQETQYF; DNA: TGTGCCAGTAGTATAGATTGGCGGACTAGCGTTAACCAAGAGACCCAGTACTTC
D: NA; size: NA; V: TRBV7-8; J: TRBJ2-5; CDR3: CASSRSGLQETQYF; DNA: TGTGCCAGCAGCCGGAGCGGACTCCAAGAGACCCAGTACTTC
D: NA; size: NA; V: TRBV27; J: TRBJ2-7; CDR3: CASLSRAYEQYF; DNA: TGTGCCAGCCTCTCCCGGGCCTACGAGCAGTACTTC
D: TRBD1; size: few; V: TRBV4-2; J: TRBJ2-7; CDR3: CASSHTLRGTGAYEQYF; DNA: TGTGCCAGCAGCCATACATTGAGGGGGACAGGGGCCTACGAGCAGTACTTC
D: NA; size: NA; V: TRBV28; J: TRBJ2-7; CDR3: CASRVGIDYEQYF; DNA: TGTGCCAGCAGAGTGGGCATCGACTACGAGCAGTACTTC
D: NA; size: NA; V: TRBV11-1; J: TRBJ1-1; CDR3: CASSLTLSSYTEAFF; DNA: TGTGCCAGCAGCTTAACTTTATCATCTTACACTGAAGCTTTCTTT
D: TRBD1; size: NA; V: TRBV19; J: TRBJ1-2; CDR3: CASSTRTGQAGYGYTF; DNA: TGTGCCAGTAGCACTAGAACCGGACAGGCCGGTTATGGCTACACCTTC
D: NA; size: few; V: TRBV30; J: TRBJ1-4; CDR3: CAWSWGEQEKLFF; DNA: TGTGCCTGGAGTTGGGGGGAACAAGAAAAACTGTTTTTT
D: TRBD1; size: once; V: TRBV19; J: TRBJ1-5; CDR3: CASRGQGYSNQPQHF; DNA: TGTGCCAGTAGAGGACAGGGCTATAGCAATCAGCCCCAGCATTTT
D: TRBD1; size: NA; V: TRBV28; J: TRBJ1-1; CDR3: CASSPNRGNTEAFF; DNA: TGTGCCAGCAGTCCAAACAGGGGGAACACTGAAGCTTTCTTT
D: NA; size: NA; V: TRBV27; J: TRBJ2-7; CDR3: CASSSLPLSYEQYF; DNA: TGTGCCAGCAGTTCCCTCCCCCTCTCCTACGAGCAGTACTTC
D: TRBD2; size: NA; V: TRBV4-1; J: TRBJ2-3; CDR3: CASSQDPSGSTDTQYF; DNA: TGCGCCAGCAGCCAAGATCCTAGCGGAAGCACAGATACGCAGTATTTT
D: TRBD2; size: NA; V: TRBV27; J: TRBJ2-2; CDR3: CASSNSGRGTGELFF; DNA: TGTGCCAGCAGTAATAGCGGGAGGGGGACCGGGGAGCTGTTTTTT
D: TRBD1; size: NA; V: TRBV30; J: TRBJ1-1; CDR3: CAWKVFRTGGTEAFF; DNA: TGTGCCTGGAAGGTTTTCAGAACAGGGGGCACTGAAGCTTTCTTT
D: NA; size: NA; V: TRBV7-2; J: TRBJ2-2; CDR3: CASSPPSGELFF; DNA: TGTGCCAGCAGCCCACCTAGCGGGGAGCTGTTTTTT
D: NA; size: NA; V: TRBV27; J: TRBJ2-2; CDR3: CASSLRVYRVVTGELFF; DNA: TGTGCCAGCAGTTTACGTGTATACAGGGTTGTCACCGGGGAGCTGTTTTTT
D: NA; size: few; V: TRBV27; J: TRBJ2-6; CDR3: CASSSTSSGANVLTF; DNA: TGTGCCAGCAGTTCCACTAGCTCTGGGGCCAACGTCCTGACTTTC
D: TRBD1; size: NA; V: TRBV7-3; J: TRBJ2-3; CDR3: CASSPSPTGGLDTQYF; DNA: TGTGCCAGCAGCCCATCCCCTACAGGGGGCCTCGATACGCAGTATTTT
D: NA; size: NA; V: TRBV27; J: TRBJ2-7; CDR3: CASSSSRGQHSYEQYF; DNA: TGTGCCAGCAGCTCGAGTCGAGGACAGCACTCCTACGAGCAGTACTTC
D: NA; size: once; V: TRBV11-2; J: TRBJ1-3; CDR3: CASSYRGGHSGNTIYF; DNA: TGTGCCAGCAGCTATCGCGGGGGACACTCTGGAAACACCATATATTTT
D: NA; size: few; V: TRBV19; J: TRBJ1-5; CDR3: CASSIDPDQPQHF; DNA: TGTGCCAGTAGTATAGATCCTGATCAGCCCCAGCATTTT